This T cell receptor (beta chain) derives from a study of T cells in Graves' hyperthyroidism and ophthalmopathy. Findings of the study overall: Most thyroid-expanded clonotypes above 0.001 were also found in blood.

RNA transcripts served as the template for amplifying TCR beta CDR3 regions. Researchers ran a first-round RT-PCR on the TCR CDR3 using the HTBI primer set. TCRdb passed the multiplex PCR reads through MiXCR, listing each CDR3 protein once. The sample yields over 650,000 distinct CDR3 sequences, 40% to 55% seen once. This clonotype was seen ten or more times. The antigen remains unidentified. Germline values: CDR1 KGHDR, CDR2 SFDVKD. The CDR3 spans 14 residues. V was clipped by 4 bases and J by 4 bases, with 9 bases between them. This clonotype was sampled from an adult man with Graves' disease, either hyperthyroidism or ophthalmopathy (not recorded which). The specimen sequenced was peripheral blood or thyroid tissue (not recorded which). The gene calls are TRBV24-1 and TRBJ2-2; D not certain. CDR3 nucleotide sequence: TGTGCCACCAGTGAGCCCCTGAGCACCGGGGAGCTGTTTTTT. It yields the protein CATSEPLSTGELFF.